These 5 T cell receptor beta chains came from one sample sequenced in a study of OX40 agonist ivuxolimab in advanced cancers. Generated by immunoSEQ multiplex PCR, the TCRdb table keeps only in-frame clones and is missing some. The data show some 70,000 clones, roughly 87% seen once. The material was CD4+ or CD8+ T cells sorted from blood, obtained in a trial of the OX40 agonist ivuxolimab. These receptor sequences come from an adult with an advanced solid tumor such as melanoma, head and neck, liver or kidney cancer.

V is TRBV6-1 and J is TRBJ2-5; unclear D gene. The J call may not be correct, given that the DNA end is closer to TRBJ2-7. The CDR3 runs to 13 residues. CDR1 is MNHNS, CDR2 SASEGT, per germline. CDR3 bases: TGTGCCAGCACTGTTCAGCAGGCCTACGAGCAGTACTTC. Amino acid sequence: CASTVQQAYEQYF.

This chain uses TRBV30 with TRBJ2-1; 12 bases line up with TRBD2. The CDR3 consists of 14 residues. Germline CDR1 is GTSNPN and CDR2 is SVGIG (reference sequence). Trimming removed 5 bases from V and 4 bases from J; junction bases left unmatched: 3. CDR3 in DNA: TGTGCCTGGGCCGGACTAGCGGGGTACAATGAGCAGTTCTTC. This encodes CAWAGLAGYNEQFF. Based on the CDR3 plus reference TRBV30 and TRBJ2-1, the full variable domain is SQTIHQWPATLVQPVGSPLSLECTVEGTSNPNLYWYRQAAGRGLQLLFYSVGIGQISSEVPQNLSASRPQDRQFILSSKKLLLSDSGFYLCAWAGLAGYNEQFFGPGTRLTVL.

CDR3 in amino acids: CASSFWKGYEQYF. Here the CDR3 DNA reads TGTGCCAGCAGCTTTTGGAAAGGCTACGAGCAGTACTTC. The chain links TRBV5-5 to TRBJ2-7; D remains ambiguous. Germline CDR1 and CDR2: SGHKS and YYEKEE (reference sequence). CDR3 size: 13 residues. The V gene lost 2 bases and the J gene lost 3 bases, with 9 bases spanning the gap.

This clone has a single count. V is TRBV25-1 and J is TRBJ1-1; D remains ambiguous. Trimming took off 5 bases at V and 2 bases at J, with 9 bases between the two ends. Germline CDR1 MGHDK, CDR2 SYGVNS. There are 13 residues in the CDR3. The chain's CDR3 is CASSHTSNTEAFF. CDR3 nucleotide sequence: TGTGCCAGCAGTCACACAAGCAACACTGAAGCTTTCTTT.

The CDR3 here is CASGSRLRAEQFF. The CDR3 nucleotides are TGTGCTAGTGGTTCCCGGCTGAGGGCTGAGCAGTTCTTC. The chain couples TRBV12-5 to TRBJ2-1, with D possibly TRBD2 on 5 matching bases. This CDR3 contains 13 residues. V shed 4 bases and J shed 9 bases, with 13 bases lying between them. Germline V gives CDR1 LGHNT, CDR2 FRNRAP. The full variable domain, in which reference TRBV12-5 and TRBJ2-1 provide the parts outside the CDR3, is DARVTQTPRHKVTEMGQEVTMRCQPILGHNTVFWYRQTMMQGLELLAYFRNRAPLDDSGMPKDRFSAEMPDATLATLKIQPSEPRDSAVYFCASGSRLRAEQFFGPGTRLTVL.